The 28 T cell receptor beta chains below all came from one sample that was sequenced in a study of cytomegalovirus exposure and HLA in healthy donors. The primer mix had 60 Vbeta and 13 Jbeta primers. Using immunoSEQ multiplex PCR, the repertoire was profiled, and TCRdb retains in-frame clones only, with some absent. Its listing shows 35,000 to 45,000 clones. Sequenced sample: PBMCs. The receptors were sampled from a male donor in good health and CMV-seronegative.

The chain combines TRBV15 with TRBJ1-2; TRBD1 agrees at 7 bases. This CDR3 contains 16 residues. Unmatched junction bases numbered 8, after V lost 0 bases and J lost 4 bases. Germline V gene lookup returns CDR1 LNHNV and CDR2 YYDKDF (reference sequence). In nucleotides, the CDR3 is TGTGCCACCAGCAGAGACGGTACAGGGGCATTCTATGGCTACACCTTC. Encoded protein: CATSRDGTGAFYGYTF.

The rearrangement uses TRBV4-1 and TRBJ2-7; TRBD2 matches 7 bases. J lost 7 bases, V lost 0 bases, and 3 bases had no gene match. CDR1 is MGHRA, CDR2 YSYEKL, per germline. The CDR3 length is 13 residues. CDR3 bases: TGCGCCAGCAGCCAAGATCCCGGGAGGGAGCAGTACTTC. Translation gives CASSQDPGREQYF.

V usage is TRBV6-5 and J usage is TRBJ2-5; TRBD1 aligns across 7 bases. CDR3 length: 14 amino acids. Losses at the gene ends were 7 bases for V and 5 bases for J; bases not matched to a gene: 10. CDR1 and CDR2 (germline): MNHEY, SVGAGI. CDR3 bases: TGTGCCAGCACTAAGACAGGGAAATGGGAGACCCAGTACTTC. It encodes CASTKTGKWETQYF.

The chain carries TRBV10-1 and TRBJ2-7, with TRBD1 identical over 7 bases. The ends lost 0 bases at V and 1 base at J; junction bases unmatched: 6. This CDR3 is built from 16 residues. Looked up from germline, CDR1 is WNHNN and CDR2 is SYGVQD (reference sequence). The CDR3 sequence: CASSESKGAESYEQYF. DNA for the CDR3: TGCGCCAGCAGTGAGTCCAAGGGGGCCGAGTCCTACGAGCAGTACTTC.

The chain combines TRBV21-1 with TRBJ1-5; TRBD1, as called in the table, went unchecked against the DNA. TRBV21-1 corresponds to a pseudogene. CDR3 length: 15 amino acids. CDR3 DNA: TGTGCCAGCAGCAAAGAAGTTGACAGGAATCAGCCCCAGCATTTT. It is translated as CASSKEVDRNQPQHF.

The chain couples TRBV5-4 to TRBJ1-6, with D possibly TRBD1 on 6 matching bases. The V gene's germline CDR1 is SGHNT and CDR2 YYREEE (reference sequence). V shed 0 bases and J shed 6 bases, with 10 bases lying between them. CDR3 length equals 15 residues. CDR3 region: CASSLDRERNSPLHF. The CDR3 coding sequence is TGTGCCAGCAGCTTGGACAGGGAACGTAATTCACCCCTCCACTTT.

The DNA for the CDR3 is TGTGCCACCACACAGGGGGCGGCTGGAAACACCATATATTTT. It specifies CATTQGAAGNTIYF. The chain joins TRBV18 to TRBJ1-3; TRBD1 aligns across 9 bases. With 10 bases clipped from V and 2 bases from J, the junction kept 6 bases outside the gene matches. The germline CDR1 and CDR2 sequences are KGHSH and LQKENI. This CDR3 spans 14 amino acids.

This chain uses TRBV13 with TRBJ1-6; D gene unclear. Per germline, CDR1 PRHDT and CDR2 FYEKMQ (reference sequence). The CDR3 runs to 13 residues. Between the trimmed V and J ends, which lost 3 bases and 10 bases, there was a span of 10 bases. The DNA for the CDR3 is TGTGCCAGCAGCTTCGGGGTAAGCTCACCCCTCCACTTT. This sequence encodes CASSFGVSSPLHF.

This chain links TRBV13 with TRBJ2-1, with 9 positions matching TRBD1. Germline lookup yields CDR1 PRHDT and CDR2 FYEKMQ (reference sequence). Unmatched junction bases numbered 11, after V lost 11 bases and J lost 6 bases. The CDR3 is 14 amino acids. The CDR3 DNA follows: TGTGCCTCCCGGGAAGGGACAGGGAGCAATGAGCAGTTCTTC. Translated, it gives CASREGTGSNEQFF. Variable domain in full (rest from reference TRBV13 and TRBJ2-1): AAGVIQSPRHLIKEKRETATLKCYPIPRHDTVYWYQQGPGQDPQFLISFYEKMQSDKGSIPDRFSAQQFSDYHSELNMSSLELGDSALYFCASREGTGSNEQFFGPGTRLTVL.

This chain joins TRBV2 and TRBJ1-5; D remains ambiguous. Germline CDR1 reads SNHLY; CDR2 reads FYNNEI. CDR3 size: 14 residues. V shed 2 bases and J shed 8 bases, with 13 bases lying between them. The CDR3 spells CASSELIPQEPQHF. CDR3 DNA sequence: TGTGCCAGCAGTGAACTCATCCCGCAGGAGCCCCAGCATTTT.

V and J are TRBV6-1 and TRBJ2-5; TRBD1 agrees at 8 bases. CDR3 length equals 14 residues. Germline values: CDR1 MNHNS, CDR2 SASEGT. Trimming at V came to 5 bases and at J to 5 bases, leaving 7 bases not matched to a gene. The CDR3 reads CASSNRDRRETQYF. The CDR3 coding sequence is TGTGCCAGCAGTAACCGGGACAGGAGGGAGACCCAGTACTTC.

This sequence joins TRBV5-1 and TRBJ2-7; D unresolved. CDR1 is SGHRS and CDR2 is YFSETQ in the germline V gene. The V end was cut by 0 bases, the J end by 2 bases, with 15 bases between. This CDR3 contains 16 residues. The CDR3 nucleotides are TGCGCCAGCAGCTTGGACGGCTATCGGAGCGCCTACGAGCAGTACTTC. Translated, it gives CASSLDGYRSAYEQYF. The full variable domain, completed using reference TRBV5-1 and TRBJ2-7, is KAGVTQTPRYLIKTRGQQVTLSCSPISGHRSVSWYQQTPGQGLQFLFEYFSETQRNKGNFPGRFSGRQFSNSRSEMNVSTLELGDSALYLCASSLDGYRSAYEQYFGPGTRLTVT.

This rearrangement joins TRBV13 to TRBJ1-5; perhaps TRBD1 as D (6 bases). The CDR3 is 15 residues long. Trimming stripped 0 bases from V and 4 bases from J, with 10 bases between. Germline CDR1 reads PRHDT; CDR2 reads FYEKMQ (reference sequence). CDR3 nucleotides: TGTGCCAGCAGCTTAGGCAAGGGGGGGAATCAGCCCCAGCATTTT. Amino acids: CASSLGKGGNQPQHF.

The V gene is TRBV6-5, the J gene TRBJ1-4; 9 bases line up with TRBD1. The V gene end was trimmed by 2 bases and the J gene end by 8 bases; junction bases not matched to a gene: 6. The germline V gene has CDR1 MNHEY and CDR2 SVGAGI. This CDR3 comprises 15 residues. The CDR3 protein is CASSYRDRVQEKLFF. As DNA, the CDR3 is TGTGCCAGCAGTTACCGGGACAGGGTACAGGAAAAACTGTTTTTT.

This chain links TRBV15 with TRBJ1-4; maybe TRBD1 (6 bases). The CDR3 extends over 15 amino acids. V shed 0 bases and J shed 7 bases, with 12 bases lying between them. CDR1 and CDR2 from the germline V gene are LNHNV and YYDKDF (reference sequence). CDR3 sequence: CATSRDRGAREKLFF. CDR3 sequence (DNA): TGTGCCACCAGCAGAGATCGGGGGGCGCGTGAAAAACTGTTTTTT.

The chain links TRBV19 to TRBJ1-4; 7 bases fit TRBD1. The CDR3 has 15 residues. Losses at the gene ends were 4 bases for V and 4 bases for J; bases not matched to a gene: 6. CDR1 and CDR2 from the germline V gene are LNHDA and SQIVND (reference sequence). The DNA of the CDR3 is TGTGCCAGTAGTAGAAGGGGGCCGTTTAATGAAAAACTGTTTTTT. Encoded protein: CASSRRGPFNEKLFF.

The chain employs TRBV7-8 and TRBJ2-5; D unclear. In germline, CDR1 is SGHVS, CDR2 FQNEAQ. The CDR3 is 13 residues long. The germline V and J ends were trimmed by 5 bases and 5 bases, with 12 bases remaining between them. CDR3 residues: CASSLHNLETQYF. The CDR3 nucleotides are TGTGCCAGCAGCCTCCACAATCTGGAGACCCAGTACTTC.

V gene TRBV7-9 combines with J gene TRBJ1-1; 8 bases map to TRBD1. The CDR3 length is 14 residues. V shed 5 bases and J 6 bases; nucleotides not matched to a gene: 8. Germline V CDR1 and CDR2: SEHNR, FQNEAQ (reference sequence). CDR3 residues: CASSPATGAAEAFF. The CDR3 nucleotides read TGTGCCAGCAGCCCAGCGACAGGGGCCGCTGAAGCTTTCTTT. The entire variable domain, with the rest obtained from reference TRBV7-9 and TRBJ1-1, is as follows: DTGVSQNPRHKITKRGQNVTFRCDPISEHNRLYWYRQTLGQGPEFLTYFQNEAQLEKSRLLSDRFSAERPKGSFSTLEIQRTEQGDSAMYLCASSPATGAAEAFFGQGTRLTVV.

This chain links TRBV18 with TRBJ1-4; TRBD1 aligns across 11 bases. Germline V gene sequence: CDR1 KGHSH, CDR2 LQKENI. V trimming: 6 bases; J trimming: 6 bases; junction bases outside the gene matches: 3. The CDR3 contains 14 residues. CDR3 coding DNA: TGTGCCAGCTCGCGGGGACAGGGGGATGAAAAACTGTTTTTT. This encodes CASSRGQGDEKLFF.

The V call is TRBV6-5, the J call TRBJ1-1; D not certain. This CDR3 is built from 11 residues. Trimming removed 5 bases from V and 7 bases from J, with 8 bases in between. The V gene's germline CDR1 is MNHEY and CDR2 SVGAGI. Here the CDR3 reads CASSEEVEAFF. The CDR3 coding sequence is TGTGCCAGCAGTGAAGAGGTTGAAGCTTTCTTT.

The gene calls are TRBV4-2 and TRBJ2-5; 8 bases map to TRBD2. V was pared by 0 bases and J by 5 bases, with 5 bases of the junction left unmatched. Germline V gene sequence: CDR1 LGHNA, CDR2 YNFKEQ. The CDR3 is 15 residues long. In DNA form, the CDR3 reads TGTGCCAGCAGCCAAGATCTGGGACTAGGGGAGACCCAGTACTTC. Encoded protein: CASSQDLGLGETQYF.

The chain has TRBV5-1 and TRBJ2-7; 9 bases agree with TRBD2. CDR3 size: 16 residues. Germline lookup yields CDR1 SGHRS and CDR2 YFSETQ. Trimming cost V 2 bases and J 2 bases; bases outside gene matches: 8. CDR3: CASSLSAGGSAYEQYF. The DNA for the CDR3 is TGCGCCAGCAGCTTATCAGCGGGGGGCAGCGCCTACGAGCAGTACTTC.

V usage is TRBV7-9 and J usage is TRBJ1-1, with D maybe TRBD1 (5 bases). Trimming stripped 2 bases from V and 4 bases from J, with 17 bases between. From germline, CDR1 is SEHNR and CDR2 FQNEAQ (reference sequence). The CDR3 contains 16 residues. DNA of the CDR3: TGTGCCAGCAGCTTAAGGGGTTTCGGGGGTGGCACTGAAGCTTTCTTT. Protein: CASSLRGFGGGTEAFF.

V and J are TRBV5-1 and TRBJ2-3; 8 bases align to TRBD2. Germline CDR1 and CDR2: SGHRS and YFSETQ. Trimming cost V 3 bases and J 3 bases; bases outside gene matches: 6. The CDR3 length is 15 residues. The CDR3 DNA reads TGCGCCAGCAGCTCCGGGACTAGGCCTACAGATACGCAGTATTTT. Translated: CASSSGTRPTDTQYF.

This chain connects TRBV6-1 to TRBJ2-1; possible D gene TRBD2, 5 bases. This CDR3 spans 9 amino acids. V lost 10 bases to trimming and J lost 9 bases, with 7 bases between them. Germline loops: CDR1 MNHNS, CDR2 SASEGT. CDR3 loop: CATEGEQFF. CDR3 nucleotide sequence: TGTGCCACCGAGGGTGAGCAGTTCTTC.

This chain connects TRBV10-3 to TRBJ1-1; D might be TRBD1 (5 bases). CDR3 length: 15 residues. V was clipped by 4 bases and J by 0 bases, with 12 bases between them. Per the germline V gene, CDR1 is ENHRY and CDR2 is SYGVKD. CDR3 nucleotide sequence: TGTGCCATCAGTGCAGGGAAAGGGTTGAACACTGAAGCTTTCTTT. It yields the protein CAISAGKGLNTEAFF.

CDR3 nucleotide sequence: TGTGCCAGCAGTATCGGGACTAGCGGGGGTGGCGGGGAGCTGTTTTTT. It codes for CASSIGTSGGGGELFF. V usage is TRBV6-6 and J usage is TRBJ2-2; 14 bases line up with TRBD2. The V gene's germline CDR1 is MNHNY and CDR2 SVGAGI (reference sequence). Unmatched junction bases numbered 6, after V lost 5 bases and J lost 7 bases. The CDR3 is made up of 16 amino acids.

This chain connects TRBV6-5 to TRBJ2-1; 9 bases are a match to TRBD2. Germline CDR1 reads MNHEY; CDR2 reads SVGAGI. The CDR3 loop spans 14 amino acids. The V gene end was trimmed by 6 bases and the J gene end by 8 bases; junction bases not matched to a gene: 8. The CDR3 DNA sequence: TGTGCCAGCAGCGGGCGGGGGGGCAGGGATGAGCAGTTCTTC. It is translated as CASSGRGGRDEQFF.